This T cell receptor beta chain was sequenced for a study of shared clonotypes between healthy human individuals. As for this clone: Its antigen is not known.

TCRdb's copy holds only in-frame clones and misses some; the assay was immunoSEQ multiplex PCR. The table shows a few million clones, with almost 96% occurring only once. Notes on the study in general: For sorted subsets, rarefaction showed incomplete sequencing despite large depth.

Germline CDR1 and CDR2: SNHLY and FYNNEI. This CDR3 has 13 amino acids. The junction had 6 bases not matched to a gene; V was cut back by 8 bases and J by 7 bases. Sequenced sample: naive CD4+ T cells sorted from blood. Indicated subset: CD45RA+ positively selected. The origin of this receptor is a man younger than 35 in good health. J is TRBJ1-5 and V is TRBV2; TRBD1 matches at 9 bases. The CDR3 here is CASGEQGAQPQHF. The CDR3, as DNA: TGTGCCAGCGGGGAACAGGGGGCGCAGCCCCAGCATTTT.